This T cell receptor (beta chain) was identified during a study of chemoradiotherapy in HPV16-positive cancers. Across the whole study: Candidate HPV-specific clones and shared TCR motifs came from a couple of HPV16-positive patients.

Study-wide findings and caveats: Better recurrence-free survival went with HPV-responsive T-cell expansion in HPV16-positive patients.

Deletions cut 3 bases from V and 7 bases from J, with 7 bases between. Germline values: CDR1 SNHLY, CDR2 FYNNEI. The CDR3 is 13 residues long. Note on this clone: Its target is unknown.

TCRdb's copy holds only in-frame clones and misses some; the assay was immunoSEQ multiplex PCR. The data hold under 3,000 clones, with roughly three quarters observed a single time. Samples were taken several times over chemoradiotherapy. The sample here was taken from a patient who underwent chemoradiotherapy. This chain links TRBV2 with TRBJ1-6, with D unresolved. The TCR comes from a human donor with HPV-associated anogenital cancer. The CDR3 DNA follows: TGTGCCAGCAGTGATGGCCTGAATTCACCCCTCCACTTT. It codes for CASSDGLNSPLHF.